This record concerns one T cell receptor beta chain sequence. The antigen remains unidentified. Primers for the PCR totalled 60 Vbeta and 13 Jbeta. Under the authors' procedure: An analysis that came later counted approximately 76 million unique TCR beta chains, around 12 million shared. TCRdb's copy holds only in-frame clones and misses some; the assay was immunoSEQ multiplex PCR. V and J calls and clone size follow that table, whereas D and trimming were derived from the DNA. The sample has 85,000 to 120,000 clones, around 71% seen once; the top ten hold about 0.8%. This sample was included in a study of cytomegalovirus exposure and HLA in healthy donors. Study-wide findings and caveats: Indistinguishable V segments, including TRBV6-2 and TRBV6-3, were excluded. Common viral pathogens seemed, in a later analysis, to connect with several of the most significant clusters. Most TCR sequences were uncommon, yet certain public TCRs appeared in many donors.

Germline assignment: CDR1 SQVTM and CDR2 ANQGSEA. The CDR3 extends over 13 amino acids. Deletions cut 8 bases from V and 0 bases from J, with 14 bases between. The specimen was PBMCs. This receptor was taken from a boy younger than 18 in good health and CMV-seronegative. The V and J genes are TRBV29-1 and TRBJ2-7; possibly TRBD2 for D (6 bases). In nucleotides, the CDR3 is TGCAGCATTAGTGGGGGGAGCTCCTACGAGCAGTACTTC. Amino acid sequence: CSISGGSSYEQYF.